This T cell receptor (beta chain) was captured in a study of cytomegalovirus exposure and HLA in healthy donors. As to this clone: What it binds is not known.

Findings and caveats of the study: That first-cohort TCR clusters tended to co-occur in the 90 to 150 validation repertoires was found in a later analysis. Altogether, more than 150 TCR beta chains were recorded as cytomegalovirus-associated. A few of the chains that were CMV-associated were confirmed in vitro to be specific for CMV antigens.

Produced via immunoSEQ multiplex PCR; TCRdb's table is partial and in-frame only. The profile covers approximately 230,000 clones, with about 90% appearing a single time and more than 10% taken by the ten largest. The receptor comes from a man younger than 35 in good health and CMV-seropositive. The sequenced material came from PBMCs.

CDR3 coding DNA: TGTGCCAGCAGCACACCTTCTCCGGGACAGGGGATCTCTGGCTACACCTTC. Its protein product is CASSTPSPGQGISGYTF. The chain recombines TRBV9 with TRBJ1-2; 10 bases fit TRBD1. J lost 7 bases, V lost 4 bases, and 16 bases had no gene match. Looked up from germline, CDR1 is SGDLS and CDR2 is YYNGEE. This CDR3 is built from 17 residues.